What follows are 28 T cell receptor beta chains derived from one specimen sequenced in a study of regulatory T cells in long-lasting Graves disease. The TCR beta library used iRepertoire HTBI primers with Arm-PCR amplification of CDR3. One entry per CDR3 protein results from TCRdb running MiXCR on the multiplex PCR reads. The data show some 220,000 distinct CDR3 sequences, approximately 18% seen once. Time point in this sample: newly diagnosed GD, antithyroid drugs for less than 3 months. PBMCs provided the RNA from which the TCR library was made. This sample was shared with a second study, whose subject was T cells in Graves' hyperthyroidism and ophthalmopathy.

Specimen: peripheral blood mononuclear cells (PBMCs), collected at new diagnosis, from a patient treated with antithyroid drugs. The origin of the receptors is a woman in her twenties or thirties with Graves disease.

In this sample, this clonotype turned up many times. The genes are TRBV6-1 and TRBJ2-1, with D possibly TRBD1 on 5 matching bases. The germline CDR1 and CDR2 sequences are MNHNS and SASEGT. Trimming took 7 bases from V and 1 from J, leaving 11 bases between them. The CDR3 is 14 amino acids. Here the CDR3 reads CASKRTQSYNEQFF. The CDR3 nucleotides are TGTGCCAGCAAGAGGACACAGTCCTACAATGAGCAGTTCTTC.

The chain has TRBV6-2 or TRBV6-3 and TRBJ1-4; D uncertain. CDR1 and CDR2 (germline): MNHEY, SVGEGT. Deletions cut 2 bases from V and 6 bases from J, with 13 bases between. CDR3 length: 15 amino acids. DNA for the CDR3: TGTGCCAGCAGTTACGGGCGTGGGCAAGATGAAAAACTGTTTTTT. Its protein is CASSYGRGQDEKLFF.

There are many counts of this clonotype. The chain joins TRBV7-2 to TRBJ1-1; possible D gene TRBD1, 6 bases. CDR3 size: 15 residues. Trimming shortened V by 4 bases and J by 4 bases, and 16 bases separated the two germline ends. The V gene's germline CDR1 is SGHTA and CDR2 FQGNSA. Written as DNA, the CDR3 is TGTGCCAGCAGCTCTAGTCGGGGGGGGCTCACTGAAGCTTTCTTT. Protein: CASSSSRGGLTEAFF.

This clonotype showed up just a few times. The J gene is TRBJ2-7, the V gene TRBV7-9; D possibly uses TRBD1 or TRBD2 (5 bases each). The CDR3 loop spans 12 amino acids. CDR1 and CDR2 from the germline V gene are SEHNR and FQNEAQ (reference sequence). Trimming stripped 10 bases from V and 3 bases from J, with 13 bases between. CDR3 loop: CATGDGNYEQYF. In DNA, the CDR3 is TGTGCCACCGGGGACGGCAACTACGAGCAGTACTTC.

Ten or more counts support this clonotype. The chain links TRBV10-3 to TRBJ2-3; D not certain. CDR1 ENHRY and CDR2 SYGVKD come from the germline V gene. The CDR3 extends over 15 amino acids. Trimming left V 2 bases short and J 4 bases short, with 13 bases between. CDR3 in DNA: TGTGCCATCAGTGAGCTTTCGACCCCGTCAGATACGCAGTATTTT. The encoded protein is CAISELSTPSDTQYF.

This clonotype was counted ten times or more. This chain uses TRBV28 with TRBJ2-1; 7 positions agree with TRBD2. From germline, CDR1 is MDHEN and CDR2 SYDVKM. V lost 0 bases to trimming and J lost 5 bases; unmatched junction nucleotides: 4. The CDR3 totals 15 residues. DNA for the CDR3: TGTGCCAGCAGTTTATGGGCTAGCGGTAACAATGAGCAGTTCTTC. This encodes CASSLWASGNNEQFF.

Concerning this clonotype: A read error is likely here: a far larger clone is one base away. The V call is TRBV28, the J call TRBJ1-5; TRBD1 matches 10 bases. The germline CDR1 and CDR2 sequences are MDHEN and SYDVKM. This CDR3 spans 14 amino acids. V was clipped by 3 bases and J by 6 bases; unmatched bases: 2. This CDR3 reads CASSLDRGFQPQHF. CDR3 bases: TGTGCCAGCAGTTTGGACAGGGGGTTTCAGCCCCAGCATTTT.

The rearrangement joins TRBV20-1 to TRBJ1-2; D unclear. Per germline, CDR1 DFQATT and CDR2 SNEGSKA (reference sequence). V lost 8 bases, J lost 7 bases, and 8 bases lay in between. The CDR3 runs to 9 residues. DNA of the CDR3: TGCAGTATTCGGGCTGGCTACACCTTC. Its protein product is CSIRAGYTF.

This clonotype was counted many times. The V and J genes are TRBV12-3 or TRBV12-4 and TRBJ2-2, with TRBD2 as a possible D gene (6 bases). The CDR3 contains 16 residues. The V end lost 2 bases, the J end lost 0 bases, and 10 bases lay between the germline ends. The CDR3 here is CASSLREASNTGELFF. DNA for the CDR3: TGTGCCAGCAGTTTAAGGGAGGCCTCGAACACCGGGGAGCTGTTTTTT.

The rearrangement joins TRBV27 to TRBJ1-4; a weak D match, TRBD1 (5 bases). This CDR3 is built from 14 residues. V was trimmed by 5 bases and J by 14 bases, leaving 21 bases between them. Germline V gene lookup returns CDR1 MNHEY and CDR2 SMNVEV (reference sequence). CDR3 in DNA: TGTGCCAGCAGTCAGTTCCAGAGCCGCCGGGGGCTGTTTTTT. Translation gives CASSQFQSRRGLFF.

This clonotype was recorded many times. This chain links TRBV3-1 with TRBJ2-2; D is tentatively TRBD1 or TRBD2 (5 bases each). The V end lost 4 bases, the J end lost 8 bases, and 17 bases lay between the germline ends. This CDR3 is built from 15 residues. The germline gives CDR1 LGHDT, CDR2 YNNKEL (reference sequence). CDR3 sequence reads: CASSRPFGTVGELFF. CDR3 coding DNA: TGTGCCAGCAGCCGTCCGTTTGGGACGGTGGGGGAGCTGTTTTTT.

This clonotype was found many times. The CDR3: CASSLAWSARPYNEQFF. CDR3 in DNA: TGTGCCAGCAGCTTAGCGTGGTCCGCCAGACCCTACAATGAGCAGTTCTTC. The chain links TRBV7-2 to TRBJ2-1; D unclear. CDR1 and CDR2 from the germline V gene are SGHTA and FQGNSA. V shed 0 bases and J shed 2 bases, with 14 bases lying between them. The CDR3 has 17 amino acids.

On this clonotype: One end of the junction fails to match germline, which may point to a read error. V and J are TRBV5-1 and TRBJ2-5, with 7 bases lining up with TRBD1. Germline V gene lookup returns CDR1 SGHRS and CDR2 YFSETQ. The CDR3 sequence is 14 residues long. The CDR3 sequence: CASSHQTGSETQYF. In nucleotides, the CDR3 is TGTGCCAGCAGCCACCAGACAGGGTCAGAGACCCAGTACTTC.

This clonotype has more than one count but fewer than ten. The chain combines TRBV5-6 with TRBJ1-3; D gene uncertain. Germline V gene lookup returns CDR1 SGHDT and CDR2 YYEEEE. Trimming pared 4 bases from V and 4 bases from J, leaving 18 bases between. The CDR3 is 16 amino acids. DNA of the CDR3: TGTGCCAGCAGCCCTAAGGAACTGCTAGGGGGAAACACCATATATTTT. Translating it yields CASSPKELLGGNTIYF. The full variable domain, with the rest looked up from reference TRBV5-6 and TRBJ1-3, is DAGVTQSPTHLIKTRGQQVTLRCSPKSGHDTVSWYQQALGQGPQFIFQYYEEEERQRGNFPDRFSGHQFPNYSSELNVNALLLGDSALYLCASSPKELLGGNTIYFGEGSWLTVV.

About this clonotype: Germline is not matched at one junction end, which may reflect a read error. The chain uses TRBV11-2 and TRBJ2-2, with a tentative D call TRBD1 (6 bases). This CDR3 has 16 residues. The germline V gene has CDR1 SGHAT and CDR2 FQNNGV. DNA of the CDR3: TGTGCCAGCAGCTTTATCGGGACATCGAACGCCGGGGAGCTGTTTTTT. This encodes CASSFIGTSNAGELFF.

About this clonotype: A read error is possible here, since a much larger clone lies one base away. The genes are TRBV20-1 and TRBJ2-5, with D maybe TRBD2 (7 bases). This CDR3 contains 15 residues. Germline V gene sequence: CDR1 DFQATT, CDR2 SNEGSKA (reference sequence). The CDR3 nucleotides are TGCAGTACCTACGAGGGGGGGGGTTTACAAGCGACCCAGTACTTC. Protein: CSTYEGGGLQATQYF.

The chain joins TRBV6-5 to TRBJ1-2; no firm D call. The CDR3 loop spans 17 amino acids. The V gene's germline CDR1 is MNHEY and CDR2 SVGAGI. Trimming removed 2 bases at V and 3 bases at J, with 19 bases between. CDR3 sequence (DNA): TGTGCCAGCAGTTACCCCGGGCTCAGGTTAGAGGACTATGGCTACACCTTC. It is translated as CASSYPGLRLEDYGYTF.

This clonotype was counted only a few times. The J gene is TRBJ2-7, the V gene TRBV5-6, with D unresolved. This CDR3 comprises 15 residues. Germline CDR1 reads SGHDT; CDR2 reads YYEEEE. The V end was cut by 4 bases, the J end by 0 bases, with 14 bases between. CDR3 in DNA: TGTGCCAGCAGCACCCACCGCCAGAGCTCCTACGAGCAGTACTTC. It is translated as CASSTHRQSSYEQYF.

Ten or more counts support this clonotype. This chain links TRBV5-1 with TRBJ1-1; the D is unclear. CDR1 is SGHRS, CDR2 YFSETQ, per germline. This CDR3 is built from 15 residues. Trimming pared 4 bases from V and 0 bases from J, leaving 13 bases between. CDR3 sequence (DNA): TGCGCCAGCAGCCTGGACTTGATCATGAACACTGAAGCTTTCTTT. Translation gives CASSLDLIMNTEAFF. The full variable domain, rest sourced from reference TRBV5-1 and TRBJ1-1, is KAGVTQTPRYLIKTRGQQVTLSCSPISGHRSVSWYQQTPGQGLQFLFEYFSETQRNKGNFPGRFSGRQFSNSRSEMNVSTLELGDSALYLCASSLDLIMNTEAFFGQGTRLTVV.

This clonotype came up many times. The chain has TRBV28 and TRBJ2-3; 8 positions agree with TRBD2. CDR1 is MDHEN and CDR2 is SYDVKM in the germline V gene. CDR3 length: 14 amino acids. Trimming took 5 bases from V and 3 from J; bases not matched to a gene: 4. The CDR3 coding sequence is TGTGCCAGCAGTAGACTAGCGAGGACAGATACGCAGTATTTT. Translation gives CASSRLARTDTQYF. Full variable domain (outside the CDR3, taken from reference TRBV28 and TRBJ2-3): DVKVTQSSRYLVKRTGEKVFLECVQDMDHENMFWYRQDPGLGLRLIYFSYDVKMKEKGDIPEGYSVSREKKERFSLILESASTNQTSMYLCASSRLARTDTQYFGPGTRLTVL.

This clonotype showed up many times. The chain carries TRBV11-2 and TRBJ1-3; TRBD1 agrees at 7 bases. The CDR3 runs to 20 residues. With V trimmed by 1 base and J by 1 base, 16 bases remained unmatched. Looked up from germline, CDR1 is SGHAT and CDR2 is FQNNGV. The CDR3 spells CASSLVTGWGQTFSGNTIYF. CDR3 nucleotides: TGTGCCAGCAGCTTAGTAACGGGTTGGGGACAGACGTTTTCTGGAAACACCATATATTTT.

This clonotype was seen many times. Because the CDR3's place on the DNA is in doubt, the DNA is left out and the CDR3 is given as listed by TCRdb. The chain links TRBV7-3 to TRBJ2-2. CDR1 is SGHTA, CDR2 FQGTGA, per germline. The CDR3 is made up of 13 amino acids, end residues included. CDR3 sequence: CASSSSWDGELFF.

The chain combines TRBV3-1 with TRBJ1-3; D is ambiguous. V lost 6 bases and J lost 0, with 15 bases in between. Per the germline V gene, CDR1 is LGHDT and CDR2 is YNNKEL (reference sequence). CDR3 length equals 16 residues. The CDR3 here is CASSPWTASSGNTIYF. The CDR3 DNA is TGTGCCAGCAGTCCTTGGACGGCTAGCTCTGGAAACACCATATATTTT.

CDR3 loop: CASNFLQGNEQFF. The CDR3 DNA reads TGTGCCAGCAATTTCCTACAGGGCAATGAGCAGTTCTTC. J is TRBJ2-1 and V is TRBV27; TRBD1 might be the D (6 bases). Deletions cut 7 bases from V and 6 bases from J, with 13 bases between. The CDR3 length is 13 residues. The germline V gene encodes CDR1 MNHEY and CDR2 SMNVEV (reference sequence).

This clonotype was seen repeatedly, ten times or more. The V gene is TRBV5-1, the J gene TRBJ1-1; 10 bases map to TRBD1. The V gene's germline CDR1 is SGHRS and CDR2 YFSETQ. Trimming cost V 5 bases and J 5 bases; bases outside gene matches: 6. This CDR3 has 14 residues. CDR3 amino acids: CASSYGQGETEAFF. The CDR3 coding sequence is TGCGCCAGCAGTTATGGACAGGGGGAAACTGAAGCTTTCTTT.

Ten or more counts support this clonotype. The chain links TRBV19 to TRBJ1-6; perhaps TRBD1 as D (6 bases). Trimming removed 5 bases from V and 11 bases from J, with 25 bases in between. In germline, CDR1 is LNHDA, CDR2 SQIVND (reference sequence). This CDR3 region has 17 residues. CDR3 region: CASSYWGGPRSVAPLHF. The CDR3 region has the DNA TGTGCCAGTAGTTATTGGGGGGGCCCCAGGAGTGTGGCACCCCTCCACTTT.

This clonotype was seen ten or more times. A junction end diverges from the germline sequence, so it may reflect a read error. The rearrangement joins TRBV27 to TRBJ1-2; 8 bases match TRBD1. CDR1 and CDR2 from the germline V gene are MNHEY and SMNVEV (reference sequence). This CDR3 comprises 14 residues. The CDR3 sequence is CVSSFSTGGNGYTF. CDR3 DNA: TGTGTCAGCAGTTTCTCTACAGGGGGTAATGGCTACACCTTC.

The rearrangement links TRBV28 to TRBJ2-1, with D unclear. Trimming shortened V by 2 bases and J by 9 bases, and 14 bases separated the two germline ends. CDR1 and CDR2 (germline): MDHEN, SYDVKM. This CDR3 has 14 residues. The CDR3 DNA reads TGTGCCAGCAGTTTACCACTCCCCCAGCGTGAGCAGTTCTTC. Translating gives CASSLPLPQREQFF.